This T cell receptor (beta chain) originates from a study of regulatory T cells in long-lasting Graves disease (dated by TCRdb to 2020 to 2022). Concerning the study at large: Antithyroid drugs had been taken for less than 3 months by newly diagnosed Graves' disease patients. The study took place in China and was registered as a clinical trial. This study used TCR sequencing and RNA sequencing of peripheral blood to compare persistent Graves' disease patients against newly diagnosed Graves' disease patients. A total of around 35 samples underwent TCR sequencing, from about 13 patients with persistent Graves' disease and 20 or so patients with newly diagnosed Graves' disease. Study-level results and caveats: The small sample size was acknowledged by the authors as a limitation that may reduce accuracy. Only the TCR beta chain was sequenced and analyzed. Persistent patients shared more public clonotypes among themselves (roughly 2,700) than newly diagnosed patients did (roughly 920). Peripheral blood alone was examined, since thyroid tissue, which constituted the primary lesion, could not be accessed. TRBV28, TRBJ1-2 and TRBJ2-5 were preferentially used in persistent disease, while TRBV20-1 and TRBJ2-1 were favored in newly diagnosed disease. Compared with newly diagnosed patients, patients with persistent Graves' disease had lower TCR Shannon entropy and fewer highly expanded clones, which suggests clonal expansion.

This clonotype was seen a handful of times. Its antigen remains undetermined. Per-base qualities were not stored, and no clone one base away is much larger. In the paper's terms, the time point label means: newly diagnosed GD, antithyroid drugs for less than 3 months. For both TCR sequencing and RNA sequencing, RNA was extracted from PBMCs in TRIzol. Graves' disease was diagnosed according to American Thyroid Association guidelines. The patients came from an endocrinology department in Xi'an, China. Each patient gave approximately 10 milliliters of peripheral blood, collected in an EDTA anticoagulant tube. Ficoll Paque Plus density gradient separation was used to isolate PBMCs, and no further T cell sorting was done. An Agilent 2100 Bioanalyzer and agarose gel were used to check RNA quality, and a NanoDrop 2000 was used to measure RNA concentration. V is clipped by 7 bases and J by 0 bases, and the sequence between their germline boundaries is 15 bases long. The CDR3, from cysteine to phenylalanine, totals 15 residues. The retained sequence is limited to the CDR3, 45 bases, with the frame set at the first base. From a lookup of the germline V gene (reference sequence), CDR1 and CDR2 are LNHDA and SQIVND.

Library generation was performed with multiplex PCR. Sequencing instrument: Illumina HiSeq 4000. CDR3 regions were amplified by Arm-PCR with iRepertoire HTBI primers to construct TCR beta libraries. Gel purification was performed on PCR products prior to sequencing. The authors' pipeline ran thus. Gene usage analysis of CDR3 amino acid clonotypes used the 60 to 75 TRBV and fewer than 15 TRBJ segments found across samples. Filtered high-quality paired reads were merged into contigs using COPE and FqMerger. BLAST was used to align contigs to IMGT TRBV, TRBD and TRBJ reference genes, and CDR3 was defined according to IMGT. Any clonotype with a frequency above 0.1% was classified as a highly expanded clone. Shannon entropy served as the measure of repertoire diversity, while the Gini coefficient captured V-J evenness. Clonotypes shared by more than one individual were considered public. Through fastp at Q25 and MiXCR, TCRdb rebuilt clones from the public reads, retaining in-frame beta chains. When rows share a CDR3 protein, they turn into one entry using the most common DNA and genes. TCRdb's processing, not the authors' own work, is the source of the V and J calls. The sample includes roughly 500,000 distinct CDR3 sequences, with 12% to 15% observed a single time. Together, the top ten hold approximately 19% of the sample.

The data were also submitted as part of a second study, on T cells in Graves' hyperthyroidism and ophthalmopathy. The second source states: Stable Graves' hyperthyroidism was defined as no progression to ophthalmopathy during 18 months of follow-up. Hyperthyroidism patients were aged 18 to 65 years and newly diagnosed, with disease duration of less than 2 months. Exclusion was applied to patients with uncontrolled infections, other autoimmune diseases, pregnancy or lactation. Clinical symptoms, serum thyroxine and TRAb, thyroid ultrasound, and orbital computed tomography formed the basis for the diagnoses. The TCR CDR3 was subjected to a first round of RT-PCR using the HTBI primer set and the Qiagen OneStep RT-PCR kit. Most expanded thyroid clonotypes (frequency above 0.001) were also detected in blood, suggesting blood repertoires may reflect thyroid immune responses. Ophthalmopathy was separated from stable hyperthyroidism by a 13 V-J signature model, with approximately 86% sensitivity and about 81% specificity obtained in cross-validation and 80%/75% obtained in testing. In validation, progression to ophthalmopathy was predicted by the model with nearly 71% sensitivity and roughly 76% specificity, a median of roughly 6 months before onset. A discovery cohort of around 98 patients, about 44 with Graves' ophthalmopathy and 55 to 65 with stable Graves' hyperthyroidism, was used to find distinguishing TCR V-J signatures. Whether ophthalmopathy could be predicted prospectively was tested in an independent validation cohort made up of 18 to 20 hyperthyroidism patients plus 17 patients who later progressed to ophthalmopathy. For training and testing, the 100 or so patients in the discovery cohort were randomly divided in a 7:3 ratio. In addition, the study compared T-cell repertoires in thyroid tissue and in blood from several Graves' hyperthyroidism patients. After blood sampling, hyperthyroidism patients were treated with methimazole at a starting dose of 30 mg daily, and ophthalmopathy patients were treated with high-dose intravenous methylprednisolone. A second multiplex PCR round built the libraries, followed by size selection and purification. Paired-end sequencing of the libraries was performed with 100 bp reads on an Illumina HiSeq2000. SOAPnuke was used to process the raw data, with reads discarded if the reads contained adapters or uncalled bases, had a mean Phred below 15, or lacked an exact constant-primer or identifier match. COPE v1.2.5 was used to merge high-quality paired reads, and clonotypes were defined as unique nucleotide sequences. MiTCR v1.1 was used to align the clonotypes against IMGT TRBV, TRBD and TRBJ reference segments. The analysis included only V-J combinations with a frequency above 0.0001, which together covered around 99% of the repertoires. A TCS score was defined as the ratio between F50 (clonal expansion) and ExV (chaos), using BLOSUM62-based TCRdist between CDR3 peptides within each V-J. Welch's t-statistics and random forest reduced fewer than 550 V-J features to fewer than 15, which were used in a naive Bayes classifier (R e1071). No statistical method was used to fix the sample size in advance, and group allocation was not hidden from the investigators. According to the paper, TCR Vbeta CDR3 sequencing was carried out on 135 peripheral blood samples, which came from 40 to 45 ophthalmopathy, some 73 hyperthyroidism and roughly 17 progressor patients.

This receptor chain uses TRBV19 and TRBJ1-2; the D gene is perhaps TRBD1, on 6 matching bases. The sample here was peripheral blood mononuclear cells (PBMCs), taken at new diagnosis, from a patient treated with antithyroid drugs. This clonotype was sampled from a woman between 45 and 60 years old with Graves disease. Donor details come from another sample of the same person, matched by shared clones. The sequenced DNA: TGTGCCAGTACCCCCGGACAGTTCCCTAACTATGGCTACACCTTC. Its translation is CASTPGQFPNYGYTF. Reference TRBV19 and TRBJ1-2 genes cover what lies past the CDR3, so the full variable domain is DGGITQSPKYLFRKEGQNVTLSCEQNLNHDAMYWYRQDPGQGLRLIYYSQIVNDFQKGDIAEGYSVSREKKESFPLTVTSAQKNPTAFYLCASTPGQFPNYGYTFGSGTRLTVV.